The clone carrying this TCR beta chain was counted a few times. Its antigen is unidentified. A second PCR of roughly 7 to 11 cycles used a sample-barcoded 5' primer and a J-beta primer mix. The authors tagged each cDNA molecule using a template-switch adaptor with 12 random nucleotides. TCRdb re-called the 5' RACE reads with MiXCR, one entry per CDR3 protein. This sample yields over 1,500,000 distinct CDR3 sequences, of which approximately 40% are seen a single time; under 30% belongs to the top ten. The study drew donors from healthy Caucasian individuals in Russia aged about 6 to 90. The CDR3 is 16 amino acids. Trimming at V came to 4 bases and at J to 8 bases, leaving 15 bases not matched to a gene. From germline, CDR1 is SGHTA and CDR2 FQGNSA. The data were taken from a study of blood T cells in healthy people across ages. Overall study results and limits: Estimated diversity, derived from one million T cells, was regarded as an underestimate.

J is TRBJ1-1 and V is TRBV7-2, with 8 bases that match TRBD1. The sample was blood. This sequence originates from a human donor in good health. This chain's CDR3 is CASSYRTGPTAREAFF. CDR3 in DNA: TGTGCCAGCAGCTATCGGACAGGGCCTACTGCGCGCGAAGCTTTCTTT.